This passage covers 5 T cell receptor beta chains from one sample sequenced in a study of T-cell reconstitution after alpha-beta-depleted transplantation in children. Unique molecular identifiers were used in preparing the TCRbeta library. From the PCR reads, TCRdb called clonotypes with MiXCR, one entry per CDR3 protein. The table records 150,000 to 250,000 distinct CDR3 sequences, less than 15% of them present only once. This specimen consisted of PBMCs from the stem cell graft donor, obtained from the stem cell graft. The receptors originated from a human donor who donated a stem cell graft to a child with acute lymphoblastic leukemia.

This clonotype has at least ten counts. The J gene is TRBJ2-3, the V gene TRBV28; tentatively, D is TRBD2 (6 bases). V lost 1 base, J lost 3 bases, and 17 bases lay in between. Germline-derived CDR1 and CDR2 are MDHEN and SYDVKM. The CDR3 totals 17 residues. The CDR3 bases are TGTGCCAGCAGTTTATTCCAACGGGACTCGGCTACAGATACGCAGTATTTT. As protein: CASSLFQRDSATDTQYF.

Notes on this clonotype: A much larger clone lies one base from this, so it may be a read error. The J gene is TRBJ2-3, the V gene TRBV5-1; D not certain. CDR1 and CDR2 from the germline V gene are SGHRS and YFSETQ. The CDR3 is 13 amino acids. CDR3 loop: CASSLQSADTEYF. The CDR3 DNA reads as TGCGCCAGCAGCTTACAGAGTGCGGATACGGAGTATTTT.

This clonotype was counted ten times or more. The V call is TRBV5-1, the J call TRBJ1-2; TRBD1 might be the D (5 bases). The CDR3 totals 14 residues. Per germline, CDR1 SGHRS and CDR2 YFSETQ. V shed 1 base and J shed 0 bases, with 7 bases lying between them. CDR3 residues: CASSLRDANYGYTF. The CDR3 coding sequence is TGCGCCAGCAGCTTGCGGGACGCTAACTATGGCTACACCTTC.

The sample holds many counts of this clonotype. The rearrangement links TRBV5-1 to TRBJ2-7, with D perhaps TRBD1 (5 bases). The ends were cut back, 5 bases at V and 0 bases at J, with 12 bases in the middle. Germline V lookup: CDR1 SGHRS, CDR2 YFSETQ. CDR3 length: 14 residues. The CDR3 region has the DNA TGCGCCAGCAGAGACAGCACCAGCTCCTACGAGCAGTACTTC. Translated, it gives CASRDSTSSYEQYF. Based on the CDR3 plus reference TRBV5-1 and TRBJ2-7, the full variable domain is KAGVTQTPRYLIKTRGQQVTLSCSPISGHRSVSWYQQTPGQGLQFLFEYFSETQRNKGNFPGRFSGRQFSNSRSEMNVSTLELGDSALYLCASRDSTSSYEQYFGPGTRLTVT.

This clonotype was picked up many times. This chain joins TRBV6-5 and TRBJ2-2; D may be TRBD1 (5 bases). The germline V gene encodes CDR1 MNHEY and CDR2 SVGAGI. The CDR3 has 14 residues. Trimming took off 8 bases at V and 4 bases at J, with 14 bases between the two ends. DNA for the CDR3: TGTGCCAGCCATTCGCAGGGTACCACCGGGGAGCTGTTTTTT. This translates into CASHSQGTTGELFF.